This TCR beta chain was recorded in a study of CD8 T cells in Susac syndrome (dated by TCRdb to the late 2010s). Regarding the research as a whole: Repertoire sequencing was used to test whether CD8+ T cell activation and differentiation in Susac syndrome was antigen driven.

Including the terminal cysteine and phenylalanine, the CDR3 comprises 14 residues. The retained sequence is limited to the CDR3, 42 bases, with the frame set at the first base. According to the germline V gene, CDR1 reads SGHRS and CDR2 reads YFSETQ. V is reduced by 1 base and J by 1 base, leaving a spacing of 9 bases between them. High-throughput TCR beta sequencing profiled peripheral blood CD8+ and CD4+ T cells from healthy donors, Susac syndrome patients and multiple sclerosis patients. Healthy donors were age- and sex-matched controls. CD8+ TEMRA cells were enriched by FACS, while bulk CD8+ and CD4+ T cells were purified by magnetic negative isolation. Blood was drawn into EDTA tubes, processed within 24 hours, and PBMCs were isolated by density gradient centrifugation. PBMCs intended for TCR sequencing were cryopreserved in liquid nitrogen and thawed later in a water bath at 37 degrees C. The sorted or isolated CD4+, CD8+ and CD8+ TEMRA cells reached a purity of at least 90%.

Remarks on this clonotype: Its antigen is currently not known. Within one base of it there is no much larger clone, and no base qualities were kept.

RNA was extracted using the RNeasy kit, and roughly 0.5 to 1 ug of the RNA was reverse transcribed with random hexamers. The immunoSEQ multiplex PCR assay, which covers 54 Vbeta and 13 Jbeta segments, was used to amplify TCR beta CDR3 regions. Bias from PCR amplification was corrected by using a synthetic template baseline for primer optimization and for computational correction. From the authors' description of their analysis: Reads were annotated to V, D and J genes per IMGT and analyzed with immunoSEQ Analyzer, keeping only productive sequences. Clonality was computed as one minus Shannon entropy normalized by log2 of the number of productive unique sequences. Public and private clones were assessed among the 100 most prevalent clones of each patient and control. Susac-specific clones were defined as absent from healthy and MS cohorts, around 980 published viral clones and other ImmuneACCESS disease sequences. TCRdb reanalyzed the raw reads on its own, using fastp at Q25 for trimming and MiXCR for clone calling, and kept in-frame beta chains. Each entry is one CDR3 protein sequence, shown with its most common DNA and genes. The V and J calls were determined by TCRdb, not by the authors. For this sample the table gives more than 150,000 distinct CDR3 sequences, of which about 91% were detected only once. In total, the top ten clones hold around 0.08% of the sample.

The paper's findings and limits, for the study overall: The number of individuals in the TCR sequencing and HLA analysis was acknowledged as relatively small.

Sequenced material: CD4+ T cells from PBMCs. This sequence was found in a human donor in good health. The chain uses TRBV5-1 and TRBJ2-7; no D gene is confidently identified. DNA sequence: TGCGCCAGCAGCTTGACCCCCGATTCCTACGAGCAGTACTTC. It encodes CASSLTPDSYEQYF.